These 7 T cell receptor beta chains were sequenced from one sample in a study of long-term antiretroviral therapy in people with HIV (dated by TCRdb to the early 2020s). Sequencing of the TRB variable region was done with the immunoSEQ hsTCRB v3.0 assay at survey level resolution. As stored in TCRdb, this immuneACCESS dataset retains in-frame rearrangements with V and J assigned. A fraction of the clones does not appear; measured against another copy, unresolved V genes explain less than half of the discrepancy, and the remainder lacks a known reason. This sample comprises approximately 30,000 clones, around 97% of them detected only once. The ten largest clones add up to under 2.5% of the sample. Sequenced material: unsorted PBMCs, taken 7.6 years after starting antiretroviral therapy. Receptor source: a man in his thirties or forties with HIV.

The J gene is TRBJ2-4, the V gene TRBV4-3, with 7 nucleotides matching TRBD2. The germline V gene encodes CDR1 LGHNA and CDR2 YSLEER. J lost 10 bases, V lost 0 bases, and 12 bases had no gene match. The CDR3 covers 16 residues. The CDR3 DNA sequence: TGCGCCAGCAGCCAAGATGTAGGCTCGGGGAGGGAAATTCAGTACTTC. It is translated as CASSQDVGSGREIQYF.

The gene calls are TRBV6-5 and TRBJ1-2, with a possible D match to TRBD1 (5 bases). V lost 0 bases and J 7 bases, leaving 15 bases between the germline ends. Per the germline V gene, CDR1 is MNHEY and CDR2 is SVGAGI. This CDR3 contains 15 residues. CDR3 nucleotides: TGTGCCAGCAGTTACTCGATCGGGGGTAGTAGTGGCTACACCTTC. It encodes CASSYSIGGSSGYTF.

CDR3 in amino acids: CASNTNRECNQPQHF. CDR3 bases: TGTGCCAGCAACACAAACAGGGAATGTAATCAGCCCCAGCATTTT. The genes are TRBV5-4 and TRBJ1-5, with TRBD1 as a possible D gene (6 bases). The CDR3 totals 15 residues. V dropped 6 bases and J dropped 4 bases, with 17 bases sitting between them. CDR1 SGHNT and CDR2 YYREEE come from the germline V gene (reference sequence).

The J gene is TRBJ1-2, the V gene TRBV7-8, with 9 bases fitting TRBD1. V shed 2 bases and J 6 bases; nucleotides not matched to a gene: 7. Per the germline V gene, CDR1 is SGHVS and CDR2 is FQNEAQ. This CDR3 has 15 residues. CDR3 sequence (DNA): TGTGCCAGCAGCTTATTAAGGGGGACAGGGAATGGCTACACCTTC. It codes for CASSLLRGTGNGYTF.

The rearrangement joins TRBV5-1 to TRBJ2-5; D might be TRBD2 (6 bases). The CDR3 totals 13 residues. CDR1 and CDR2 from the germline V gene are SGHRS and YFSETQ. With 2 bases removed from V and 5 bases from J, the gap between germline ends came to 10 bases. CDR3 nucleotides: TGCGCCAGCAGCTTCGGGGGTGGGGAGACCCAGTACTTC. Translation gives CASSFGGGETQYF.

The chain links TRBV5-4 to TRBJ2-2; D gene uncertain. Per germline, CDR1 SGHNT and CDR2 YYREEE (reference sequence). CDR3 length: 13 residues. V dropped 4 bases and J dropped 7 bases, with 11 bases sitting between them. In DNA, the CDR3 is TGTGCCAGCAGCCTCGTGCAGTACGGGGAGCTGTTTTTT. Amino acid sequence: CASSLVQYGELFF.

The rearrangement uses TRBV6-1 and TRBJ1-1; D possibly corresponds to TRBD1 (5 bases). The CDR3 is made up of 13 amino acids. V lost 4 bases and J lost 10, with 16 bases in between. Germline values: CDR1 MNHNS, CDR2 SASEGT. The CDR3 region is CASSARGESLAFF. The CDR3, as DNA: TGTGCCAGCAGTGCCCGGGGGGAGTCGTTAGCTTTCTTT.